The clone carrying this TCR beta chain was detected ten times or more. Its antigen is unidentified. Every TCR beta cDNA library bore unique molecular identifiers. TCRdb re-derived calls from the PCR reads in MiXCR, one entry per CDR3 protein. The sample lists 170,000 or so distinct CDR3 sequences, roughly 30% occurring once. This sample was included in a study of post-analysis software for immune sequencing data. Study-wide results and limits: In multiple sclerosis, normalized Chao1 diversity was significantly below that of controls. Strong co-clustering by F measure was seen for same-batch samples.

This sequence was found in a girl between 5 and 17 years old with multiple sclerosis. The sequencing sample was made of blood.

DNA for the CDR3: TGCGCCAGCAGTCGCCGGGACATACTCACAGATACGCAGTATTTT. Its protein product is CASSRRDILTDTQYF. The rearrangement joins TRBV10-1 to TRBJ2-3; D perhaps matches TRBD1 (6 bases). The V and J ends lost 5 bases and 2 bases respectively, with 14 bases between them. This CDR3 is built from 15 residues. Germline V gene data show CDR1 as WNHNN and CDR2 as SYGVQD (reference sequence).